This TCR beta chain stems from a study of T cells after yellow fever vaccination. Turning to the study itself: Researchers used SMART-Seq v4 Ultra Low Input to prepare fractions that had low cell numbers. Points from the study as a whole: Primary-vaccination clones mostly resurfaced post-booster (just under 98% CD4, just under 90% CD8).

TCRdb re-derived calls from the 5' RACE reads in MiXCR, one entry per CDR3 protein. This sample yields about 630,000 distinct CDR3 sequences, of which about 12% are seen a single time; about 15% belongs to the top ten. This clonotype was counted between two and nine times. Its target is unknown. This receptor was taken from a young man who received the YFV17D yellow fever vaccine. The sample was PBMCs, taken on the day of the yellow fever booster vaccination.

The CDR3 bases are TGTGCCAGCAGTGTATTGCCTAGCGGGCACGAGCAGTACTTC. Encoded protein: CASSVLPSGHEQYF. V gene TRBV2 combines with J gene TRBJ2-7, with 8 bases lining up with TRBD2. V lost 4 bases to trimming and J lost 5 bases; unmatched junction nucleotides: 7. CDR3 size: 14 residues. The germline gives CDR1 SNHLY, CDR2 FYNNEI.